The next 10 T cell receptor beta chains were all read from a single sample in a study of T cells in Graves' hyperthyroidism and ophthalmopathy. Regions amplified from RNA transcripts were the TCR beta CDR3 regions. Initially, a first-round RT-PCR of the TCR CDR3 employed the HTBI primer set. MiXCR, run by TCRdb on the multiplex PCR reads, gives a single entry per CDR3 protein. The data show about 720,000 distinct CDR3 sequences, about 19% seen once. The sequenced material came from blood. The receptors shown here come from a woman in her forties or fifties with Graves' hyperthyroidism that later progressed to Graves' ophthalmopathy.

V and J are TRBV4-1 and TRBJ1-2, with 7 bases aligning to TRBD1. Germline CDR1 reads MGHRA; CDR2 reads YSYEKL. V gave up 0 bases and J gave up 5 bases; unmatched junction bases: 6. The CDR3 totals 15 residues. The CDR3 region has the DNA TGCGCCAGCAGCCAAGATGACAGGGAGTCTTATGGCTACACCTTC. Translation: CASSQDDRESYGYTF.

This clonotype showed up just a few times. The CDR3 DNA reads TGTGCCAGCAGTTTCATCCGGCCACAGGGTTACAATGAGCAGTTCTTC. Its protein is CASSFIRPQGYNEQFF. This chain links TRBV27 with TRBJ2-1, with D possibly being TRBD1 (6 bases). Per the germline V gene, CDR1 is MNHEY and CDR2 is SMNVEV (reference sequence). The CDR3 is 16 residues long. V was shortened by 3 bases and J by 4 bases, with 16 bases between the two germline ends.

This clonotype was detected many times. The V call is TRBV12-3 or TRBV12-4, the J call TRBJ2-1; TRBD2 agrees at 8 bases. This CDR3 spans 16 amino acids. V shed 4 bases, J shed 2 bases, and the junction held 7 bases outside the gene matches. In nucleotides, the CDR3 is TGTGCCAGCAGTTCCCCGACTAGCGACCCCTACAATGAGCAGTTCTTC. Translation gives CASSSPTSDPYNEQFF.

This clonotype has just a few counts. The chain carries TRBV6-9 and TRBJ2-1; D is uncertain. The CDR3 sequence is 15 residues long. The V gene lost 2 bases and the J gene lost 1 base, with 9 bases spanning the gap. Germline V gene lookup returns CDR1 MNHGY and CDR2 SVAAGI. CDR3 DNA: TGTGCCAGCAGTTATAGGCCAGAGTCCTACAATGAGCAGTTCTTC. The encoded protein is CASSYRPESYNEQFF.

This clonotype was observed many times. The V and J genes are TRBV7-3 and TRBJ1-1; 7 positions match TRBD1. Germline CDR1 SGHTA, CDR2 FQGTGA. The length of the CDR3 is 13 residues. Trimming cost V 4 bases and J 4 bases; bases outside gene matches: 3. CDR3 bases: TGTGCCAGCAGCTCATCAGGGGGCACTGAAGCTTTCTTT. Translation gives CASSSSGGTEAFF.

Regarding this clonotype: The junction departs from the called germline gene at one end, perhaps through a read error. V and J are TRBV15 and TRBJ1-2; D might be TRBD1 (6 bases). Germline V gene data show CDR1 as LNHNV and CDR2 as YYDKDF (reference sequence). The CDR3 runs to 15 residues. The CDR3 sequence is CASSLSAGATHGYTF. The CDR3 DNA is TGTGCCAGCAGCTTATCCGCAGGGGCCACCCATGGCTACACCTTC.

This clonotype was observed at least ten times. J is TRBJ2-5 and V is TRBV2; D perhaps matches TRBD1 (7 bases). The CDR3 runs 14 residues. CDR1 and CDR2 from the germline V gene are SNHLY and FYNNEI. The V end lost 7 bases, the J end lost 2 bases, and 14 bases lay between the germline ends. This chain's CDR3 is CASIHRGLQETQYF. CDR3 DNA: TGTGCCAGCATTCACAGGGGACTGCAAGAGACCCAGTACTTC.

This clonotype was seen at least ten times. The chain couples TRBV12-3 or TRBV12-4 to TRBJ1-3; 7 bases are shared with TRBD1. The length of the CDR3 is 16 residues. Trimming took 6 bases from V and 3 from J; bases not matched to a gene: 11. CDR3 residues: CASSRTGTDNGNTIYF. The DNA for the CDR3 is TGTGCCAGCAGCCGAACCGGGACAGATAATGGAAACACCATATATTTT.

On this clonotype itself: This could be a read error, since a much larger clone is one nucleotide away. This sequence joins TRBV12-3 or TRBV12-4 and TRBJ1-2; D is possibly TRBD1 (6 bases). The ends were cut back, 6 bases at V and 4 bases at J, with 15 bases in the middle. The CDR3 totals 14 residues. This CDR3 is CASSPGQIPYGYTF. As DNA, the CDR3 is TGTGCCAGCAGCCCAGGACAGATTCCCTATGGCTACACCTTC.

This clonotype was found a few times. V is TRBV20-1 and J is TRBJ1-1, with D possibly TRBD1 on 6 matching bases. Trimming shortened V by 5 bases and J by 7 bases, and 17 bases separated the two germline ends. Germline assignment: CDR1 DFQATT and CDR2 SNEGSKA (reference sequence). The CDR3 totals 13 residues. The DNA of the CDR3 is TGCAGTGCTGGGCCTAGGACAGAGGGTGAAGCTTTCTTT. Its translation: CSAGPRTEGEAFF.